A selection of T cell receptor beta chains follows, all from one sample in a study of early T cells in non-severe SARS-CoV-2 infection. TCRdb independently ran MiXCR on the 5' RACE reads; one entry per CDR3 protein. The sample holds 95,000 to 110,000 distinct CDR3 sequences, around 10% seen once. Sequencing input: whole blood. The receptors shown here come from an adult who was a healthcare worker with PCR-confirmed SARS-CoV-2 infection or an uninfected control (not recorded which). CDR3s include the opening cysteine and the closing phenylalanine or tryptophan. A D gene is named only where the DNA matches it firmly. The size entry is marked missing in some rows and otherwise reads once, few, many or a size class.

CDR3: CASSFKATGLYEQYF
DNA: TGTGCCAGCAGTTTTAAGGCTACAGGGCTATACGAGCAGTACTTC
V: TRBV12-3/TRBV12-4
size: .
J: TRBJ2-7
D: .

CDR3: CASSAYRVGEQYF
DNA: TGTGCCAGCAGCGCGTACAGGGTTGGGGAGCAGTACTTC
V: TRBV9
size: few
J: TRBJ2-7
D: .

CDR3: CSARLFSYEQYF
DNA: TGCAGTGCTAGACTTTTCTCCTACGAGCAGTACTTC
V: TRBV20-1
size: .
J: TRBJ2-7
D: .

CDR3: CAWSVLAGGGNEQFF
DNA: TGTGCCTGGAGTGTACTGGCGGGAGGAGGAAATGAGCAGTTCTTC
V: TRBV30
size: many
J: TRBJ2-1
D: TRBD2

CDR3: CASSDVQRRNTGELFF
DNA: TGTGCCAGCAGTGATGTTCAGAGGAGGAACACCGGGGAGCTGTTTTTT
V: TRBV2
size: .
J: TRBJ2-2
D: .

CDR3: CASSYSSPKGLAGTYEQYF
DNA: TGTGCCAGCAGTTACTCGAGTCCCAAAGGACTAGCGGGTACTTACGAGCAGTACTTC
V: TRBV6-5
size: .
J: TRBJ2-7
D: TRBD2

CDR3: CSVEGLRGETQYF
DNA: TGCAGCGTTGAGGGTCTCCGGGGAGAGACCCAGTACTTC
V: TRBV29-1
size: many
J: TRBJ2-5
D: .

CDR3: CASSLFASDGSYEQYF
DNA: TGTGCCAGCAGTTTATTTGCGTCGGATGGGTCCTACGAGCAGTACTTC
V: TRBV27
size: many
J: TRBJ2-7
D: .

CDR3: CSARRTLATGELFF
DNA: TGCAGTGCTAGGCGGACTCTTGCCACCGGGGAGCTGTTTTTT
V: TRBV20-1
size: .
J: TRBJ2-2
D: .

CDR3: CASSGSGTGTTDTQYF
DNA: TGTGCCAGCAGTGGATCCGGGACAGGAACCACAGATACGCAGTATTTT
V: TRBV2
size: few
J: TRBJ2-3
D: TRBD1

CDR3: CASSAPSTGLSSGANVLTF
DNA: TGTGCCAGCAGCGCTCCCTCGACAGGATTAAGCTCTGGGGCCAACGTCCTGACTTTC
V: TRBV7-3
size: .
J: TRBJ2-6
D: .

CDR3: CASSPPSGGRNTIYF
DNA: TGTGCCAGCTCACCACCGTCAGGGGGCAGAAACACCATATATTTT
V: TRBV18
size: .
J: TRBJ1-3
D: TRBD1

CDR3: CASSPAGSQPQHF
DNA: TGTGCCAGTAGCCCTGCAGGGTCCCAGCCCCAGCATTTT
V: TRBV19
size: few
J: TRBJ1-5
D: .

CDR3: CAVAGTGAEKLFF
DNA: TGTGCCGTCGCCGGGACAGGGGCTGAAAAACTGTTTTTT
V: TRBV2
size: .
J: TRBJ1-4
D: TRBD1

CDR3: CSVASNSYNEQFF
DNA: TGCAGCGTTGCCAGTAACTCCTACAATGAGCAGTTCTTC
V: TRBV29-1
size: .
J: TRBJ2-1
D: .

CDR3: CASSVTGTGANVLTF
DNA: TGTGCCAGCAGCGTAACAGGCACCGGGGCCAACGTCCTGACTTTC
V: TRBV9
size: many
J: TRBJ2-6
D: .

CDR3: CASSLGPGLAGNNEQFF
DNA: TGTGCCAGCAGCTTAGGCCCGGGACTAGCGGGGAACAATGAGCAGTTCTTC
V: TRBV7-9
size: .
J: TRBJ2-1
D: TRBD2

CDR3: CSVGGHTEQYF
DNA: TGCAGCGTGGGGGGACATACGGAGCAGTACTTC
V: TRBV29-1
size: .
J: TRBJ2-7
D: .

CDR3: CASSLEALYRSGANVLTF
DNA: TGTGCCAGCAGCCTAGAGGCCCTTTATCGCTCTGGGGCCAACGTCCTGACTTTC
V: TRBV7-2
size: .
J: TRBJ2-6
D: .

CDR3: CASSLIQGAETQYF
DNA: TGTGCCAGCAGCTTGATACAGGGGGCGGAGACCCAGTACTTC
V: TRBV13
size: many
J: TRBJ2-5
D: TRBD1

CDR3: CASSKGLADLYQETQYF
DNA: TGCGCCAGCAGCAAGGGACTAGCGGACCTGTACCAAGAGACCCAGTACTTC
V: TRBV5-1
size: few
J: TRBJ2-5
D: TRBD2